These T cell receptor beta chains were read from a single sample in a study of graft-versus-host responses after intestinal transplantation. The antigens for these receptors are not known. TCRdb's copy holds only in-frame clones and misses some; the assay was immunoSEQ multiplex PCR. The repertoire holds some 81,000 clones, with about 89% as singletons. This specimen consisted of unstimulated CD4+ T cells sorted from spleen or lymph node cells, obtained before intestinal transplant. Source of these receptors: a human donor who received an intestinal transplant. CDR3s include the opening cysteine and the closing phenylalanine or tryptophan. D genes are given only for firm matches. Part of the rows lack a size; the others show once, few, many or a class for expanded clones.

CDR3nt: TGTGCCAGCAGTGAAGTAGTTTCGGGACAGGCGGGCTACACCTTC
CDR3aa: CASSEVVSGQAGYTF
j_gene: TRBJ1-2
d_gene: TRBD1
abundance: few
v_gene: TRBV6-1

CDR3nt: TGTGCCAGCAGTTACCCGACTAGCGGGGGGGCGGAGACCCAGTACTTC
CDR3aa: CASSYPTSGGAETQYF
j_gene: TRBJ2-5
d_gene: TRBD2
abundance: .
v_gene: TRBV6-5

CDR3nt: TGCGCCAGCAGGGACCGGGACAGGGCCCCTGCTGCTTTCTTT
CDR3aa: CASRDRDRAPAAFF
j_gene: TRBJ1-1
d_gene: TRBD1
abundance: few
v_gene: TRBV10-1

CDR3nt: TGCGCCAGCAGCTCCCAGGGTGAGTCCTACGAGCAGTACTTC
CDR3aa: CASSSQGESYEQYF
j_gene: TRBJ2-7
d_gene: .
abundance: .
v_gene: TRBV5-1

CDR3nt: TGCAGCGCCGGTAACGCTGAGCAGTTCTTC
CDR3aa: CSAGNAEQFF
j_gene: TRBJ2-1
d_gene: .
abundance: .
v_gene: TRBV29-1

CDR3nt: TGTGCCAGCAGTGGCGGGGGGAGCACAGATACGCAGTATTTT
CDR3aa: CASSGGGSTDTQYF
j_gene: TRBJ2-3
d_gene: TRBD2
abundance: few
v_gene: TRBV6-4

CDR3nt: TGTGCCAGTAGAACCGGACAGGGACGCCAAGAGACCCAGTACTTC
CDR3aa: CASRTGQGRQETQYF
j_gene: TRBJ2-5
d_gene: TRBD1
abundance: .
v_gene: TRBV19

CDR3nt: TGTGCCGCTAAGTTTTCACCACCCTCACCCCTCCACTTT
CDR3aa: CAAKFSPPSPLHF
j_gene: TRBJ1-6
d_gene: .
abundance: .
v_gene: TRBV28

CDR3nt: TGTGCCAGCAGCTTCACACTTAGCGGGAGTACTGAGCAGTTCTTC
CDR3aa: CASSFTLSGSTEQFF
j_gene: TRBJ2-1
d_gene: TRBD2
abundance: .
v_gene: TRBV7-9

CDR3nt: TGTGCCAGCAGTCCAACCCGGGACAGGCCCTATGGCTACACCTTC
CDR3aa: CASSPTRDRPYGYTF
j_gene: TRBJ1-2
d_gene: TRBD1
abundance: .
v_gene: TRBV27

CDR3nt: TGTGCCAGCAGTGGACTAGCGGCCCGCGGGGAGCTGTTTTTT
CDR3aa: CASSGLAARGELFF
j_gene: TRBJ2-2
d_gene: TRBD2
abundance: once
v_gene: TRBV2

CDR3nt: TGTGCCAGTAGTATCCAGGTTACCTACGAGCAGTACTTC
CDR3aa: CASSIQVTYEQYF
j_gene: TRBJ2-7
d_gene: .
abundance: .
v_gene: TRBV19

CDR3nt: TGTGCCAGCAGTCGGCGGGGGGGCGTCGGGAATGAGCAGTTCTTC
CDR3aa: CASSRRGGVGNEQFF
j_gene: TRBJ2-1
d_gene: TRBD2
abundance: once
v_gene: TRBV6-5

CDR3nt: TGTGCCAGCAGCGTGGCGGGGAGCCTATACAATGAGCAGTTCTTC
CDR3aa: CASSVAGSLYNEQFF
j_gene: TRBJ2-1
d_gene: .
abundance: .
v_gene: TRBV6-5

CDR3nt: TGTGCCAGCAGCCGACTCGACAGGGAAAACTATGGCTACACCTTC
CDR3aa: CASSRLDRENYGYTF
j_gene: TRBJ1-2
d_gene: TRBD1
abundance: .
v_gene: TRBV27

CDR3nt: TGCGCCAGCAGCCAGGCGGGAGGATACAATGAGCAGTTCTTC
CDR3aa: CASSQAGGYNEQFF
j_gene: TRBJ2-1
d_gene: TRBD2
abundance: .
v_gene: TRBV4-1

CDR3nt: TGTGCCACCAGCGAGTGGGCCGTGGGACCCACAGGGGGGGACCAGCCCCAGCATTTT
CDR3aa: CATSEWAVGPTGGDQPQHF
j_gene: TRBJ1-5
d_gene: TRBD1
abundance: .
v_gene: TRBV15

CDR3nt: TGCGCCAGCAGCTCGCTGGACAGTTCCACTGAAGCTTTCTTT
CDR3aa: CASSSLDSSTEAFF
j_gene: TRBJ1-1
d_gene: .
abundance: .
v_gene: TRBV5-1

CDR3nt: TGTGCCAGCAGTGAACTAGCGGGGGGGCGGGGCACAGATACGCAGTATTTT
CDR3aa: CASSELAGGRGTDTQYF
j_gene: TRBJ2-3
d_gene: TRBD2
abundance: once
v_gene: TRBV6-1

CDR3nt: TGTGCCAGCAGCCACGGGACAGGACTCAATCAGCCCCAGCATTTT
CDR3aa: CASSHGTGLNQPQHF
j_gene: TRBJ1-5
d_gene: TRBD1
abundance: .
v_gene: TRBV9

CDR3nt: TGCAGCGTTCACGAGGGAATGGGAGAGCAGTACTTC
CDR3aa: CSVHEGMGEQYF
j_gene: TRBJ2-7
d_gene: .
abundance: few
v_gene: TRBV29-1

CDR3nt: TGTGCCACCAGCAGAGCCAGCGGGGGGGCCAATGAGCAGTTCTTC
CDR3aa: CATSRASGGANEQFF
j_gene: TRBJ2-1
d_gene: TRBD2
abundance: .
v_gene: TRBV15

CDR3nt: TGTGCCAGCAGTTTCCGGATAGCGGGGGTGTACAATGAGCAGTTCTTC
CDR3aa: CASSFRIAGVYNEQFF
j_gene: TRBJ2-1
d_gene: TRBD2
abundance: .
v_gene: TRBV28

CDR3nt: TGCGCCAGCAGCCTTTTAGGACAGAAAAATTTCGCTAGCGGGACCTCCTACAATGAGCAGTTCTTC
CDR3aa: CASSLLGQKNFASGTSYNEQFF
j_gene: TRBJ2-1
d_gene: TRBD2
abundance: .
v_gene: TRBV5-1

CDR3nt: TGCGCCAGCAGCTTGGTGGGACAGCTCACAGATACGCAGTATTTT
CDR3aa: CASSLVGQLTDTQYF
j_gene: TRBJ2-3
d_gene: TRBD1
abundance: few
v_gene: TRBV5-1

CDR3nt: TGTGCCAGCAGTGAAGCTCACGGGAGGGCCCTCTACAATGAGCAGTTCTTC
CDR3aa: CASSEAHGRALYNEQFF
j_gene: TRBJ2-1
d_gene: TRBD2
abundance: .
v_gene: TRBV6-1

CDR3nt: TGTGCCAGCAGCTCCTACCGATTTCCCGGGAACACTGAAGCTTTCTTT
CDR3aa: CASSSYRFPGNTEAFF
j_gene: TRBJ1-1
d_gene: .
abundance: .
v_gene: TRBV7-8

CDR3nt: TGTGCCAGCAGCTTGTTAGGGCAGGGGAGAGGCTACACCTTC
CDR3aa: CASSLLGQGRGYTF
j_gene: TRBJ1-2
d_gene: .
abundance: few
v_gene: TRBV5-5

CDR3nt: TGTGCCAGCAGCTCCAACGTCGGGGGGAGGACTGAAGCTTTCTTT
CDR3aa: CASSSNVGGRTEAFF
j_gene: TRBJ1-1
d_gene: .
abundance: once
v_gene: TRBV11-2

CDR3nt: TGCGCCAGCAGCGGAGGACAGGGCGGGGTGACTGAAGCTTTCTTT
CDR3aa: CASSGGQGGVTEAFF
j_gene: TRBJ1-1
d_gene: TRBD1
abundance: .
v_gene: TRBV5-1

CDR3nt: TGCGCCAGCAGCTTGGGGGACAGGGACGACGAGCAGTACTTC
CDR3aa: CASSLGDRDDEQYF
j_gene: TRBJ2-7
d_gene: TRBD1
abundance: .
v_gene: TRBV5-1

CDR3nt: TGTGCCTGGAGTGATTTAGCGGGAGGCGGTGAGCAGTTCTTC
CDR3aa: CAWSDLAGGGEQFF
j_gene: TRBJ2-1
d_gene: TRBD2
abundance: once
v_gene: TRBV30

CDR3nt: TGCGCCAGCAGCCAACCCGGGACAGGGGTCCAGCCCCAGCATTTT
CDR3aa: CASSQPGTGVQPQHF
j_gene: TRBJ1-5
d_gene: TRBD1
abundance: .
v_gene: TRBV4-1

CDR3nt: TGTGCCAGCAGCTTCCGGACAGACTACAATGAGCAGTTCTTC
CDR3aa: CASSFRTDYNEQFF
j_gene: TRBJ2-1
d_gene: .
abundance: .
v_gene: TRBV9

CDR3nt: TGTGCCAGCAGCTTAGTTGGCGGGGCATATGAGCAGTTCTTC
CDR3aa: CASSLVGGAYEQFF
j_gene: TRBJ2-1
d_gene: .
abundance: .
v_gene: TRBV7-9

CDR3nt: TGTGCCAGCAGCCAAATGAGCGGGGACCCCTACGAGCAGTACTTC
CDR3aa: CASSQMSGDPYEQYF
j_gene: TRBJ2-7
d_gene: TRBD2
abundance: .
v_gene: TRBV4-2

CDR3nt: TGTGCCAGCAGTTTCTTGCGAGAGCCCTATGGCTACACCTTC
CDR3aa: CASSFLREPYGYTF
j_gene: TRBJ1-2
d_gene: .
abundance: .
v_gene: TRBV28

CDR3nt: TGTGCCAGCAGGTCGTCCCCGGGGAACGAGCAGTACTTC
CDR3aa: CASRSSPGNEQYF
j_gene: TRBJ2-7
d_gene: .
abundance: .
v_gene: TRBV2

CDR3nt: TGTGCCAGCACCCCATTCACAGGGACCTACGAGCAGTACTTC
CDR3aa: CASTPFTGTYEQYF
j_gene: TRBJ2-7
d_gene: .
abundance: .
v_gene: TRBV6-1

CDR3nt: TGTGCCAGCTCACGGAACAGGGACTCCTACGAGCAGTACTTC
CDR3aa: CASSRNRDSYEQYF
j_gene: TRBJ2-7
d_gene: .
abundance: .
v_gene: TRBV18

CDR3nt: TGTGCCAGCAAGTGGGCCCCCCTACAATCAGAAAAACTGTTTTTT
CDR3aa: CASKWAPLQSEKLFF
j_gene: TRBJ1-4
d_gene: .
abundance: .
v_gene: TRBV2

CDR3nt: TGTGCCAGCAGCATCCGGACAGGGCGCTTCTACGAGCAGTACTTC
CDR3aa: CASSIRTGRFYEQYF
j_gene: TRBJ2-7
d_gene: TRBD1
abundance: .
v_gene: TRBV6-6

CDR3nt: TGCGCCAGCAGCCAAGGGGGGGGACGATTTGGCGATACGCAGTATTTT
CDR3aa: CASSQGGGRFGDTQYF
j_gene: TRBJ2-3
d_gene: TRBD2
abundance: .
v_gene: TRBV4-1

CDR3nt: TGCGCCAGCAGCCCCGGGGATACCGGGGAGCTGTTTTTT
CDR3aa: CASSPGDTGELFF
j_gene: TRBJ2-2
d_gene: .
abundance: .
v_gene: TRBV4-1

CDR3nt: TGTGCTAGTGGTTTGGGACAGGGCACCGGGGAGCTGTTTTTT
CDR3aa: CASGLGQGTGELFF
j_gene: TRBJ2-2
d_gene: TRBD1
abundance: .
v_gene: TRBV12-5

CDR3nt: TGCGCCAGCAGCCAAGGAAACTTCCGGGGAAGTCGATACTATGGCTACACCTTC
CDR3aa: CASSQGNFRGSRYYGYTF
j_gene: TRBJ1-2
d_gene: .
abundance: .
v_gene: TRBV4-1

CDR3nt: TGTGCCAGCAGTTTTCAGACTAGCGGGGGAGCCGGGGCCCAGTACTTC
CDR3aa: CASSFQTSGGAGAQYF
j_gene: TRBJ2-5
d_gene: TRBD2
abundance: once
v_gene: TRBV28

CDR3nt: TGTGCCAGCAGTGGACAGGGGGTTAACACTGAAGCTTTCTTT
CDR3aa: CASSGQGVNTEAFF
j_gene: TRBJ1-1
d_gene: TRBD1
abundance: .
v_gene: TRBV6-1

CDR3nt: TGTGCCAGCTCACCTGCGACAGGGGGCCGGGTCGGCACTGAAGCTTTCTTT
CDR3aa: CASSPATGGRVGTEAFF
j_gene: TRBJ1-1
d_gene: TRBD1
abundance: .
v_gene: TRBV18

CDR3nt: TGTGCCAGCAGTCCTACAGGGTATGGCTACACCTTC
CDR3aa: CASSPTGYGYTF
j_gene: TRBJ1-2
d_gene: .
abundance: .
v_gene: TRBV27